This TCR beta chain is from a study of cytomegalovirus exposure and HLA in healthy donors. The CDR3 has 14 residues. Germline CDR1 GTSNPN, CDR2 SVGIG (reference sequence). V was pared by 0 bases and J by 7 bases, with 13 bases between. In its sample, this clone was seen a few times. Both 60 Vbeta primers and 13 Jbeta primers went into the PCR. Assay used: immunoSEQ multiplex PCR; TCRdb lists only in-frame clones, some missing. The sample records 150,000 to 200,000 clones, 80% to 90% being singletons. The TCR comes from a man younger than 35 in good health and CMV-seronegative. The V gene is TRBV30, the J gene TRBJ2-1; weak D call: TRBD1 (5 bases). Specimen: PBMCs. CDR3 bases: TGTGCCTGGAGTGTAAGTGCAGGGTGGAATGAGCAGTTCTTC. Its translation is CAWSVSAGWNEQFF.